Each of the 17 T cell receptor beta chains below was sequenced from the same sample in a study of blood T cell repertoires in COVID-19 (dated by TCRdb to the early 2020s). The receptor library was made with the immunoSEQ multiplex PCR assay. TCRdb holds this immuneACCESS table with in-frame rearrangements only. Some clones are missing; in checked studies, unresolved V genes explain under half, and the rest has no known cause. This sample comprises more than 150,000 clones, around 80% of them detected only once. The biggest ten clones account for around 14% of the sample. Specimen: peripheral blood. These receptors were obtained from a man younger than 45 with active or convalescent COVID-19.

On this clone itself: Other DNA sequences in the same sample also yield this CDR3. CDR3 loop: CASSPGGGYGYTF. CDR3 bases: TGTGCCAGCAGCCCGGGGGGGGGCTATGGCTACACCTTC. The chain carries TRBV6-5 and TRBJ1-2; D perhaps matches TRBD1 (5 bases). The V end was cut by 6 bases, the J end by 4 bases, with 12 bases between. The V gene's germline CDR1 is MNHEY and CDR2 SVGAGI. CDR3 size: 13 residues.

This chain joins TRBV7-9 and TRBJ1-2; 11 positions agree with TRBD1. CDR1 is SEHNR, CDR2 FQNEAQ, per germline (reference sequence). V shed 1 base and J 4 bases; nucleotides not matched to a gene: 11. This CDR3 is 18 amino acids long. This CDR3 is CASSLGRDRGNGIYGYTF. As DNA, the CDR3 is TGTGCCAGCAGCTTAGGGCGGGACAGGGGGAATGGTATCTATGGCTACACCTTC.

The count of this clone is one. The chain is built from TRBV29-1 and TRBJ2-1; D perhaps matches TRBD1 (6 bases). Germline CDR1 SQVTM, CDR2 ANQGSEA. This CDR3 spans 10 amino acids. Trimming took off 7 bases at V and 8 bases at J, with 9 bases between the two ends. CDR3 bases: TGCAGCGGGGACAATGATGAGCAGTTCTTC. This sequence encodes CSGDNDEQFF.

The chain is built from TRBV27 and TRBJ2-1; D is ambiguous. Trimming took off 6 bases at V and 1 base at J, with 7 bases between the two ends. Germline CDR1 MNHEY, CDR2 SMNVEV (reference sequence). The CDR3 length is 13 residues. CDR3 sequence: CASRADSYNEQFF. The CDR3 bases are TGTGCCAGCAGGGCCGATTCCTACAATGAGCAGTTCTTC.

J is TRBJ1-5 and V is TRBV2, with a possible D match to TRBD1 (5 bases). Per the germline V gene, CDR1 is SNHLY and CDR2 is FYNNEI. Trimming shortened V by 0 bases and J by 2 bases, and 26 bases separated the two germline ends. The CDR3 has 21 residues. The CDR3 sequence is CASSEALSLSGGDDGNQPQHF. CDR3 nucleotides: TGTGCCAGCAGTGAAGCGCTTTCTTTATCGGGAGGGGACGATGGCAATCAGCCCCAGCATTTT.

This clone was recorded only once. The V call is TRBV30, the J call TRBJ1-2, with 9 bases aligning to TRBD1. The CDR3 runs 13 residues. In germline, CDR1 is GTSNPN, CDR2 SVGIG (reference sequence). V lost 4 bases and J lost 6; bases outside the gene matches: 6. The CDR3 coding sequence is TGTGCCTGGAACCGGGACAGGGAACATGGCTACACCTTC. Translation gives CAWNRDREHGYTF.

The V gene is TRBV24-1, the J gene TRBJ1-2; D call uncertain. The CDR3 totals 13 residues. V gave up 12 bases and J gave up 7 bases, with 20 bases separating them. Germline CDR1 is KGHDR and CDR2 is SFDVKD. The DNA for the CDR3 is TGTGCCGCCGGAACTAGGCATGTCGGTGGCTACACCTTC. Translated, it gives CAAGTRHVGGYTF.

The genes are TRBV24-1 and TRBJ2-5; possible D gene TRBD1, 6 bases. The germline gives CDR1 KGHDR, CDR2 SFDVKD. V was pared by 10 bases and J by 2 bases, with 13 bases between. The CDR3 is 13 residues long. CDR3 loop: CATGGQGQETQYF. In DNA form, the CDR3 reads TGTGCCACGGGTGGCCAGGGGCAAGAGACCCAGTACTTC.

The J gene is TRBJ2-1, the V gene TRBV7-2; 7 nucleotides line up with TRBD1. Germline V gives CDR1 SGHTA, CDR2 FQGNSA. CDR3 size: 15 residues. Trimming removed 4 bases from V and 5 bases from J; junction bases left unmatched: 8. The CDR3 DNA reads TGTGCCAGCAGCTCTGGACAGGCGTCGGACAATGAGCAGTTCTTC. Encoded protein: CASSSGQASDNEQFF. The full variable domain, its missing parts supplied by reference TRBV7-2 and TRBJ2-1, is GAGVSQSPSNKVTEKGKDVELRCDPISGHTALYWYRQSLGQGLEFLIYFQGNSAPDKSGLPSDRFSAERTGGSVSTLTIQRTQQEDSAVYLCASSSGQASDNEQFFGPGTRLTVL.

The rearrangement links TRBV9 to TRBJ1-3; D not certain. Trimming cost V 5 bases and J 1 base, with 16 bases left between them. Germline V CDR1 and CDR2: SGDLS, YYNGEE. CDR3 length: 16 amino acids. The CDR3 is CASRLFGISSGNTIYF. DNA of the CDR3: TGTGCCAGCAGACTCTTCGGGATCTCTTCTGGAAACACCATATATTTT. The full variable domain, rest sourced from reference TRBV9 and TRBJ1-3, is DSGVTQTPKHLITATGQRVTLRCSPRSGDLSVYWYQQSLDQGLQFLIQYYNGEERAKGNILERFSAQQFPDLHSELNLSSLELGDSALYFCASRLFGISSGNTIYFGEGSWLTVV.

The V gene is TRBV2, the J gene TRBJ1-2; 10 bases align to TRBD1. The CDR3 sequence is 14 residues long. The ends lost 6 bases at V and 2 bases at J; junction bases unmatched: 3. Germline CDR1 and CDR2: SNHLY and FYNNEI. CDR3 protein: CASRRDRGNYGYTF. In DNA, the CDR3 is TGTGCCAGCAGGAGGGACAGGGGAAACTATGGCTACACCTTC. The variable domain in full, completed from reference TRBV2 and TRBJ1-2, reads EPEVTQTPSHQVTQMGQEVILRCVPISNHLYFYWYRQILGQKVEFLVSFYNNEISEKSEIFDDQFSVERPDGSNFTLKIRSTKLEDSAMYFCASRRDRGNYGYTFGSGTRLTVV.

The chain joins TRBV10-1 to TRBJ2-3; D may be TRBD1 (6 bases). The CDR3 totals 13 residues. Germline CDR1 is WNHNN and CDR2 is SYGVQD (reference sequence). V shed 10 bases and J shed 1 base, with 12 bases lying between them. The CDR3 bases are TGCGCCACCCGACAGGATGGCACAGATACGCAGTATTTT. Residues: CATRQDGTDTQYF.

The chain joins TRBV27 to TRBJ1-6; unclear D gene. The germline V and J ends were trimmed by 4 bases and 7 bases, with 11 bases remaining between them. The CDR3 totals 14 residues. Looked up from germline, CDR1 is MNHEY and CDR2 is SMNVEV (reference sequence). CDR3 DNA: TGTGCCAGCAGTTACGGGGAAGGGAATTCACCCCTCCACTTT. Translating gives CASSYGEGNSPLHF.

This rearrangement joins TRBV7-2 to TRBJ1-2; TRBD1 might be the D (5 bases). The germline V gene encodes CDR1 SGHTA and CDR2 FQGNSA. The CDR3 covers 15 residues. V was shortened by 1 base and J by 4 bases, with 13 bases between the two germline ends. In nucleotides, the CDR3 is TGTGCCAGCAGCTTAGTCCCCAGGGTTAGCTATGGCTACACCTTC. Residues: CASSLVPRVSYGYTF.

This chain joins TRBV15 and TRBJ1-6, with D unresolved. V was clipped by 8 bases and J by 7 bases, with 15 bases between them. Per germline, CDR1 LNHNV and CDR2 YYDKDF (reference sequence). The CDR3 spans 14 residues. CDR3 in amino acids: CATGEELWNSPLHF. DNA of the CDR3: TGTGCCACCGGGGAGGAGTTGTGGAATTCACCCCTCCACTTT.

V usage is TRBV6-2 or TRBV6-3 and J usage is TRBJ1-2; a possible D gene is TRBD1 (5 bases). V was clipped by 1 base and J by 6 bases, with 12 bases between them. The CDR3 runs 14 residues. Germline CDR1 is MNHEY and CDR2 is SVGEGT. CDR3 in DNA: TGTGCCAGCAGTTACTATCAAGGGGCAAATGGCTACACCTTC. It specifies CASSYYQGANGYTF.

This sequence joins TRBV19 and TRBJ1-1; TRBD1 might be the D (5 bases). This CDR3 is built from 14 residues. The V end was cut by 6 bases, the J end by 1 base, with 12 bases between. Germline values: CDR1 LNHDA, CDR2 SQIVND (reference sequence). The CDR3 reads CASRPLDRNTEAFF. The CDR3, as DNA: TGTGCCAGTAGGCCTTTAGACAGGAACACTGAAGCTTTCTTT. The complete variable domain, with remaining parts taken from reference TRBV19 and TRBJ1-1, reads DGGITQSPKYLFRKEGQNVTLSCEQNLNHDAMYWYRQDPGQGLRLIYYSQIVNDFQKGDIAEGYSVSREKKESFPLTVTSAQKNPTAFYLCASRPLDRNTEAFFGQGTRLTVV.